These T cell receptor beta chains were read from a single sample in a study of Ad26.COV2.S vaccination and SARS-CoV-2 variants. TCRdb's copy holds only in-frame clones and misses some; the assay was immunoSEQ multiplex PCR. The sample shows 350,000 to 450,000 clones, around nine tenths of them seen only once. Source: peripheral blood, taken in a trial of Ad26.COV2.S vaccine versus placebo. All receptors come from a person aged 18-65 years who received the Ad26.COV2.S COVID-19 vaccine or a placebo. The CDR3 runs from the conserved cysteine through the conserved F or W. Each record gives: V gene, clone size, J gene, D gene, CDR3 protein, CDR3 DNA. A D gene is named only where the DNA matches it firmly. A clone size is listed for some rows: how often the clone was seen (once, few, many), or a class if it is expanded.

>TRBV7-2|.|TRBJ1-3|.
CASSLEFGRLSGNTIYF
TGTGCCAGCAGCTTAGAGTTTGGGAGACTCTCTGGAAACACCATATATTTT
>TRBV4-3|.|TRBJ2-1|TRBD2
CASSQDQLAVLSSYNEQFF
TGCGCCAGCAGCCAAGACCAACTAGCGGTTCTCAGCTCCTACAATGAGCAGTTCTTC
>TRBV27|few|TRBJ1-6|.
CASKSGQYNSPLHF
TGTGCCAGCAAATCAGGACAGTATAATTCACCCCTCCACTTT
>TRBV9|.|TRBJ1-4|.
CASSAQGQREKLFF
TGTGCCAGCAGCGCCCAAGGACAGAGGGAAAAACTGTTTTTT
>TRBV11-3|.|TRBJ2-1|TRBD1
CASSLGTGHGEQFF
TGTGCCAGCAGCTTAGGGACAGGGCACGGTGAGCAGTTCTTC
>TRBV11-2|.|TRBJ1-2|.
CASSSQGYGYTF
TGTGCCAGCAGCTCTCAGGGTTATGGCTACACCTTC
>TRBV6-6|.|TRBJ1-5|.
CASRIQGVGNQPQHF
TGTGCCAGCAGAATACAGGGTGTCGGCAATCAGCCCCAGCATTTT
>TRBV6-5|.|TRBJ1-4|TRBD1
CASSYGTGNNEKLFF
TGTGCCAGCAGCTACGGGACAGGCAATAATGAAAAACTGTTTTTT
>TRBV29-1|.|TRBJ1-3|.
CSVDGPAASGNTIYF
TGCAGCGTTGATGGGCCGGCAGCCTCTGGAAACACCATATATTTT
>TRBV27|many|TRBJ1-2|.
CASSRSRLSNYGYTF
TGTGCCAGCAGTCGCTCGAGACTGTCTAACTATGGCTACACCTTC
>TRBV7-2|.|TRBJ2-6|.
CASSWGVSGANVLTF
TGTGCCAGCAGCTGGGGGGTCTCTGGGGCCAACGTCCTGACTTTC
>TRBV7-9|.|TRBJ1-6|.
CASSSVGEGNSPLHF
TGTGCCAGCAGCTCGGTAGGGGAGGGTAATTCACCCCTCCACTTT
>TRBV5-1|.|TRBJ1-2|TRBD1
CASSLAQGARGYTF
TGCGCCAGCAGCTTGGCACAGGGGGCGCGTGGCTACACCTTC
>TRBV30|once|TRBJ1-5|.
CAWSKVGNQPQHF
TGTGCCTGGAGTAAGGTAGGCAATCAGCCCCAGCATTTT
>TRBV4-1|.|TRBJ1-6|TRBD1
CASSSGQELHF
TGCGCCAGCAGCTCTGGACAGGAACTCCACTTT
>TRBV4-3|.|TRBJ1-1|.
CASSESMIWNTEAFF
TGCGCCAGCAGCGAAAGCATGATATGGAACACTGAAGCTTTCTTT
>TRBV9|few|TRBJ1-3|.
CASSGTVGNTIYF
TGTGCCAGCAGCGGAACAGTTGGAAACACCATATATTTT
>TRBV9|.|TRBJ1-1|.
CASSADTNTEAFF
TGTGCCAGCAGCGCGGACACGAACACTGAAGCTTTCTTT
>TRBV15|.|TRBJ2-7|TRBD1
CATSSPPGQSSYEQYF
TGTGCCACCAGCTCCCCTCCGGGACAGAGCTCCTACGAGCAGTACTTC
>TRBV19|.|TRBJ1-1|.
CASVMGASLTEAFF
TGTGCCAGTGTTATGGGGGCATCACTTACTGAAGCTTTCTTT
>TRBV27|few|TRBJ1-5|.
CASSRARNQPQHF
TGTGCCAGCAGTCGCGCCCGCAATCAGCCCCAGCATTTT
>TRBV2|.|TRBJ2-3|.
CASSRIDTQYF
TGTGCCAGCAGTCGTATAGATACGCAGTATTTT
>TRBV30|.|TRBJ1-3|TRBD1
CAWSPPQGVAGLSGNTIYF
TGTGCCTGGAGTCCCCCGCAGGGGGTAGCGGGGCTCTCTGGAAACACCATATATTTT
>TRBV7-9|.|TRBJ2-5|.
CASSHPTLQETQYF
TGTGCCAGCAGCCACCCCACACTACAAGAGACCCAGTACTTC
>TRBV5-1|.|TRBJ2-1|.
CASSLVGQGPYNEQFF
TGCGCCAGCAGCTTGGTCGGCCAGGGCCCTTACAATGAGCAGTTCTTC
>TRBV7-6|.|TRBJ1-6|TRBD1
CASSLGGGNSPLHF
TGTGCCAGCAGCCTCGGAGGGGGCAATTCACCCCTCCACTTT